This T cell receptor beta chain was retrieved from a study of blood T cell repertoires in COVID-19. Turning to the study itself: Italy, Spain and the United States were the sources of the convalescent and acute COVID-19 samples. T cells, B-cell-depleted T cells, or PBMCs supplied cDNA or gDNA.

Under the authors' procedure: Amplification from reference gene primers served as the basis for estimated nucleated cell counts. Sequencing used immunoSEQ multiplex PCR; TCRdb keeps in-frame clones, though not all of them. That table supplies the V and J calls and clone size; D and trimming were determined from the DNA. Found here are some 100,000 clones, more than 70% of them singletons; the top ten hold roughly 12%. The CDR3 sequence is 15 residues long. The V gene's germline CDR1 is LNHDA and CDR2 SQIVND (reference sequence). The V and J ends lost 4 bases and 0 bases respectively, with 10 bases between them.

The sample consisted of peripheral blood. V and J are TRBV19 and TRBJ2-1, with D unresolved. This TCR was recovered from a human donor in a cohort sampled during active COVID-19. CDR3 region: CASSSVLLSYNEQFF. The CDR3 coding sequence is TGTGCCAGTAGTAGCGTACTCCTCTCCTACAATGAGCAGTTCTTC.